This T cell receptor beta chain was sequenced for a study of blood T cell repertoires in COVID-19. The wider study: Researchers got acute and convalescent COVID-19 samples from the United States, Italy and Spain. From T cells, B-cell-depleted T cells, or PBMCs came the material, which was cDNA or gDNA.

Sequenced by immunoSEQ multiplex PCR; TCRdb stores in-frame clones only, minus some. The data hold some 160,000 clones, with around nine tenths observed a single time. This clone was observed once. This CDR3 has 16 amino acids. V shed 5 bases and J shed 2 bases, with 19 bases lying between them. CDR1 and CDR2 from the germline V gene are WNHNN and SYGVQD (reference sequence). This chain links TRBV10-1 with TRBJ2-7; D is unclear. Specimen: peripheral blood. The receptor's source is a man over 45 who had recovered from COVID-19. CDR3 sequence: CASSPASVSSAYEQYF. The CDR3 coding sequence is TGCGCCAGCAGTCCGGCAAGTGTGAGCAGCGCCTACGAGCAGTACTTC.